The clone carrying this TCR beta chain has only a few counts. Antigen specificity is unknown. The entire patient cohort was treatment-naive prior to thyroid surgery. Trimming shortened V by 6 bases and J by 0 bases, and 12 bases separated the two germline ends. Germline lookup yields CDR1 MNHGY and CDR2 SVAAGI. The CDR3 length is 15 residues. The sample belongs to a study of metastatic and nonmetastatic thyroid tumors. TCRdb re-called clones via MiXCR from the PCR reads. The sample lists 35,000 or so clones, 18% occurring once. Regarding the study as a whole: The reported finding was significantly higher TCR beta diversity in malignant thyroid tumors relative to benign nodules, in blood and tumor.

The source is a male donor with papillary thyroid cancer or a benign thyroid nodule (not recorded which). Some clones in this sample may be carry-over from other donors' samples. The chain links TRBV6-9 to TRBJ2-1; D uncertain. The sequenced material came from blood. The CDR3 reads CASRFRRNSYNEQFF. The CDR3, as DNA: TGTGCCAGCAGGTTTCGAAGAAACTCCTACAATGAGCAGTTCTTC.